This TCR beta chain was captured in a study of OX40 agonist ivuxolimab in advanced cancers. About the research overall: The patients' treatment was ivuxolimab, an agonistic anti-OX40 (CD134) antibody. Around 40% of patients had received prior checkpoint inhibitor therapy.

Comment on this clone: The antigen is not known.

Systemic immunosuppression or a history of autoimmune disease excluded patients. Broader study findings: CD4+ and CD8+ blood T cells expanded clonally by week 6 at 0.1 to 3.0 mg/kg.

This CDR3 comprises 15 residues. V was trimmed by 6 bases and J by 3 bases, leaving 16 bases between them. Germline V lookup: CDR1 MGHDK, CDR2 SYGVNS. Some clones are missing from TCRdb's copy, which holds only in-frame ones; the method was immunoSEQ multiplex PCR. The sample yields under 20,000 clones, roughly nine tenths seen once. This clonotype was sampled from an adult with an advanced solid tumor such as melanoma, head and neck, liver or kidney cancer. The specimen comprised CD4+ or CD8+ T cells sorted from blood, sampled in a trial of the OX40 agonist ivuxolimab. The chain is built from TRBV25-1 and TRBJ2-3; tentatively, D is TRBD1 (5 bases). This CDR3 is CASRGIGAWTDTQYF. CDR3 in DNA: TGTGCCAGCAGGGGAATAGGGGCATGGACAGATACGCAGTATTTT.